The T cell receptor (beta chain) described here comes from a study of regulatory T cells in long-lasting Graves disease. Germline CDR1 and CDR2: DFQATT and SNEGSKA (reference sequence). The CDR3 loop spans 13 amino acids. Deletions cut 2 bases from V and 3 bases from J, with 9 bases between. Time point reported: newly diagnosed GD, antithyroid drugs for less than 3 months. Following extraction of RNA from PBMCs, that RNA was used to make the TCR library. In its sample, this clonotype was seen many times. Its antigen remains unidentified. Findings and caveats of the study: When disease was persistent, TRBV28, TRBJ1-2 and TRBJ2-5 were the favored segments.

To make TCR beta libraries, researchers used iRepertoire HTBI primers and Arm-PCR of CDR3 regions. In TCRdb, the multiplex PCR reads were re-called with MiXCR into one record per CDR3 protein. This table has some 320,000 distinct CDR3 sequences, 18% appearing once. The specimen comprised peripheral blood mononuclear cells (PBMCs), sampled at new diagnosis, from a patient treated with antithyroid drugs. The chain carries TRBV20-1 and TRBJ2-3; D unresolved. The clonotype was recovered from a female donor with Graves disease. CDR3 sequence reads: CSARSPETDTQYF. CDR3 nucleotide sequence: TGCAGTGCTAGATCCCCAGAAACAGATACGCAGTATTTT.